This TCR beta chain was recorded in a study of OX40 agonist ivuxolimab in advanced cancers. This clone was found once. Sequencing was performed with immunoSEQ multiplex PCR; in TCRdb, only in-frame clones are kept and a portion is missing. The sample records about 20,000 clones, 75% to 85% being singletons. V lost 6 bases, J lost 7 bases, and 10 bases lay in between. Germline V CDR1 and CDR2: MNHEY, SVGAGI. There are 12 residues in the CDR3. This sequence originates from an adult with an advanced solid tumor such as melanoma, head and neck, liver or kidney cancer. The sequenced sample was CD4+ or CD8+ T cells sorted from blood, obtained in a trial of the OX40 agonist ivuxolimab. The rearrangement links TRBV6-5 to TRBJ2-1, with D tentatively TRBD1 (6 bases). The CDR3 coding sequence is TGTGCCAGCAGCCAAGGGGGTAATGAGCAGTTCTTC. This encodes CASSQGGNEQFF.